Shown below are 20 T cell receptor beta chains from a single sample sequenced in a study of T cell responses to AZD1222 COVID-19 vaccine. Clones were sequenced by immunoSEQ multiplex PCR, and TCRdb holds only the in-frame ones, with some missing. The sample lists about 85,000 clones, around 85% occurring once. Sequencing was performed on peripheral blood, taken 28 days after the second AZD1222 dose. These receptors all come from an adult who received the AZD1222 COVID-19 vaccine.

The V call is TRBV6-5, the J call TRBJ1-1, with 8 bases fitting TRBD1. CDR3 length: 15 amino acids. Germline V gene sequence: CDR1 MNHEY, CDR2 SVGAGI. V shed 3 bases and J 6 bases; nucleotides not matched to a gene: 9. The CDR3 DNA is TGTGCCAGCAGTTATAGCCGACAGGGGAGAGCTGAAGCTTTCTTT. Translation: CASSYSRQGRAEAFF.

This clone was observed once. This chain joins TRBV6-2 or TRBV6-3 and TRBJ1-5; D is unclear. Deletions cut 4 bases from V and 3 bases from J, with 7 bases between. The CDR3 has 13 residues. The germline V gene has CDR1 MNHEY and CDR2 SVGEGT. The CDR3 here is CASSWADNQPQHF. The CDR3 bases are TGTGCCAGCAGTTGGGCTGACAATCAGCCCCAGCATTTT.

This chain connects TRBV12-3 or TRBV12-4 to TRBJ1-1; tentative D call: TRBD1 (5 bases). The CDR3 consists of 13 residues. V lost 0 bases to trimming and J lost 12 bases, with 14 bases between them. For the CDR3, the DNA is TGTGCCAGCAGTTTAGCGGAGGGGATCCGGCCTTTCTTT. Encoded protein: CASSLAEGIRPFF.

V is TRBV5-1 and J is TRBJ2-2, with 7 bases matching TRBD1. CDR1 and CDR2 from the germline V gene are SGHRS and YFSETQ. Trimming removed 4 bases from V and 5 bases from J; junction bases left unmatched: 5. There are 14 residues in the CDR3. Here the CDR3 DNA reads TGCGCCAGCAGCCCTCCGGGACAGACCGGGGAGCTGTTTTTT. Encoded protein: CASSPPGQTGELFF.

There are a few counts of this clone. The chain is built from TRBV11-2 and TRBJ2-7; the D is unclear. The germline V gene has CDR1 SGHAT and CDR2 FQNNGV. The CDR3 has 12 residues. V was cut by 0 bases and J by 6 bases, with 6 bases left in between. The CDR3 region is CASSLDLGEQYF. As DNA, the CDR3 is TGTGCCAGCAGCTTAGACTTGGGCGAGCAGTACTTC.

The J gene is TRBJ1-5, the V gene TRBV29-1; TRBD1 aligns across 9 bases. V dropped 0 bases and J dropped 7; count of bases not matched to a gene: 4. The CDR3 has 14 amino acids. Germline values: CDR1 SQVTM, CDR2 ANQGSEA. This CDR3 is CSVEEQGAGQPQHF. The CDR3 nucleotides read TGCAGCGTTGAAGAACAGGGGGCCGGACAGCCCCAGCATTTT.

The V and J genes are TRBV7-2 and TRBJ2-7; either TRBD1 or TRBD2 may fit D (5 bases each). This CDR3 comprises 14 residues. Germline CDR1 SGHTA, CDR2 FQGNSA. The V gene lost 2 bases and the J gene lost 2 bases, with 10 bases spanning the gap. CDR3 in DNA: TGTGCCAGCAGCTTAAGGGACGGAGCCTACGAGCAGTACTTC. Its translation: CASSLRDGAYEQYF. The full variable domain, with the rest looked up from reference TRBV7-2 and TRBJ2-7, is GAGVSQSPSNKVTEKGKDVELRCDPISGHTALYWYRQSLGQGLEFLIYFQGNSAPDKSGLPSDRFSAERTGGSVSTLTIQRTQQEDSAVYLCASSLRDGAYEQYFGPGTRLTVT.

The chain joins TRBV5-1 to TRBJ2-3, with 9 bases identical to TRBD2. The CDR3 runs 15 residues. Per germline, CDR1 SGHRS and CDR2 YFSETQ. V lost 4 bases, J lost 2 bases, and 5 bases stayed unmatched. CDR3 bases: TGCGCCAGCAGCGGGGGACTAGCATCCACAGATACGCAGTATTTT. Its protein is CASSGGLASTDTQYF.

This sequence joins TRBV9 and TRBJ1-1; D not resolved. CDR3 length: 16 amino acids. Germline V lookup: CDR1 SGDLS, CDR2 YYNGEE. The V end was cut by 2 bases, the J end by 0 bases, with 14 bases between. The CDR3 reads CASSVGPMDLNTEAFF. CDR3 coding DNA: TGTGCCAGCAGCGTCGGGCCCATGGACCTGAACACTGAAGCTTTCTTT.

V gene TRBV5-4 combines with J gene TRBJ1-2; 8 positions agree with TRBD1. The length of the CDR3 is 15 residues. V lost 2 bases to trimming and J lost 4 bases; unmatched junction nucleotides: 7. Germline V lookup: CDR1 SGHNT, CDR2 YYREEE (reference sequence). This CDR3 reads CASSFTGGLSYGYTF. The CDR3 region has the DNA TGTGCCAGCAGCTTTACAGGGGGTCTGAGCTATGGCTACACCTTC. Supplemented by reference TRBV5-4 and TRBJ1-2, the full variable domain reads ETGVTQSPTHLIKTRGQQVTLRCSSQSGHNTVSWYQQALGQGPQFIFQYYREEENGRGNFPPRFSGLQFPNYSSELNVNALELDDSALYLCASSFTGGLSYGYTFGSGTRLTVV.

The V and J genes are TRBV5-4 and TRBJ2-1; 7 positions agree with TRBD2. The CDR3 contains 15 residues. CDR1 is SGHNT and CDR2 is YYREEE in the germline V gene (reference sequence). V shed 4 bases, J shed 6 bases, and the junction held 10 bases outside the gene matches. CDR3 sequence reads: CASSPPTSKFNEQFF. CDR3 nucleotide sequence: TGTGCCAGCAGCCCTCCGACTAGCAAGTTCAATGAGCAGTTCTTC.

The J gene is TRBJ2-5, the V gene TRBV28, with 7 nucleotides matching TRBD1. The CDR3 is 17 residues long. Germline V CDR1 and CDR2: MDHEN, SYDVKM. V was clipped by 2 bases and J by 4 bases; unmatched bases: 13. Here the CDR3 DNA reads TGTGCCAGCAGTTTACGGGTTCAGGGGGTGACTGTAGAGACCCAGTACTTC. It encodes CASSLRVQGVTVETQYF. The full variable domain, with the rest looked up from reference TRBV28 and TRBJ2-5, is DVKVTQSSRYLVKRTGEKVFLECVQDMDHENMFWYRQDPGLGLRLIYFSYDVKMKEKGDIPEGYSVSREKKERFSLILESASTNQTSMYLCASSLRVQGVTVETQYFGPGTRLLVL.

This clone has just one count. The chain uses TRBV5-1 and TRBJ2-5, with D unresolved. V shed 0 bases and J shed 2 bases, with 14 bases lying between them. This CDR3 contains 16 residues. From germline, CDR1 is SGHRS and CDR2 YFSETQ. CDR3 residues: CASSLDPRRLQETQYF. DNA for the CDR3: TGCGCCAGCAGCTTGGATCCCAGGAGACTTCAAGAGACCCAGTACTTC. The full variable domain, with the rest looked up from reference TRBV5-1 and TRBJ2-5, is KAGVTQTPRYLIKTRGQQVTLSCSPISGHRSVSWYQQTPGQGLQFLFEYFSETQRNKGNFPGRFSGRQFSNSRSEMNVSTLELGDSALYLCASSLDPRRLQETQYFGPGTRLLVL.

V and J are TRBV3-1 (or the pseudogene TRBV3-2) and TRBJ2-5; TRBD2 aligns across 9 bases. Germline V gene sequence: CDR1 LGHDT, CDR2 YNNKEL (reference sequence). Trimming removed 4 bases from V and 0 bases from J; junction bases left unmatched: 9. This CDR3 contains 17 residues. The CDR3 nucleotides are TGTGCCAGCAGCCCGGTAATAAGCGGGGGGTACCAAGAGACCCAGTACTTC. Amino acids: CASSPVISGGYQETQYF.

This chain links TRBV4-1 with TRBJ2-1, with 10 bases matching TRBD1. V lost 4 bases and J lost 9; bases outside the gene matches: 9. Germline V gives CDR1 MGHRA, CDR2 YSYEKL. This CDR3 contains 15 residues. CDR3 region: CASSPRTGGTVEQFF. CDR3 bases: TGCGCCAGCAGCCCCCGGACAGGGGGAACCGTTGAGCAGTTCTTC.

This clone was picked up many times. The V gene is TRBV19, the J gene TRBJ1-6; D is possibly TRBD1 (5 bases). From germline, CDR1 is LNHDA and CDR2 SQIVND (reference sequence). This CDR3 has 15 residues. Deletions cut 8 bases from V and 4 bases from J, with 15 bases between. CDR3 protein: CASRPGPTYNSPLHF. The CDR3 nucleotides read TGTGCCAGTCGACCGGGACCGACATATAATTCACCCCTCCACTTT.

The chain combines TRBV30 with TRBJ1-2, with TRBD1 matching over 9 bases. Per the germline V gene, CDR1 is GTSNPN and CDR2 is SVGIG (reference sequence). This CDR3 contains 15 residues. V dropped 8 bases and J dropped 4; count of bases not matched to a gene: 14. The CDR3 DNA follows: TGTGCCCACGCCACCGGGACAGGGTTAACCTATGGCTACACCTTC. Amino acid sequence: CAHATGTGLTYGYTF.

The chain couples TRBV3-1 (or the pseudogene TRBV3-2) to TRBJ1-4; the match to TRBD1 covers 8 bases. CDR1 is LGHDT and CDR2 is YNNKEL in the germline V gene (reference sequence). The ends lost 0 bases at V and 7 bases at J; junction bases unmatched: 10. This CDR3 has 17 amino acids. The CDR3 loop is CASSQEGMTGAGEKLFF. The CDR3 region has the DNA TGTGCCAGCAGCCAAGAAGGCATGACAGGGGCGGGTGAAAAACTGTTTTTT.

This chain uses TRBV28 with TRBJ1-4, with a weak D call TRBD1 (6 bases). CDR1 and CDR2 from the germline V gene are MDHEN and SYDVKM. V was cut by 2 bases and J by 4 bases, with 17 bases left in between. This CDR3 contains 17 residues. This CDR3 reads CASSLPGPGTLNEKLFF. As DNA, the CDR3 is TGTGCCAGCAGTTTACCCGGCCCCGGGACACTTAATGAAAAACTGTTTTTT.

The CDR3 here is CASSPLGWGSTDTQYF. CDR3 in DNA: TGTGCCAGCAGCCCGTTGGGTTGGGGGAGCACAGATACGCAGTATTTT. The chain joins TRBV3-1 (or the pseudogene TRBV3-2) to TRBJ2-3; D may be TRBD1 or TRBD2 (5 bases each). The CDR3 has 16 residues. In germline, CDR1 is LGHDT, CDR2 YNNKEL (reference sequence). V was shortened by 4 bases and J by 0 bases, with 14 bases between the two germline ends.